This T cell receptor beta chain was recorded in a study of OX40 agonist ivuxolimab in advanced cancers. Study information: Patients undergoing dose escalation presented with hepatocellular carcinoma, melanoma, renal cell or head and neck cancer. Overall study results and limits: Normalized T-cell clonal expansion was also low in a subset of nonresponders. Some of the lowest clonal expansion was seen in partial responders at 0.1-3.0 mg/kg.

Between the trimmed V and J ends, which lost 5 bases and 0 bases, there was a span of 13 bases. There are 15 residues in the CDR3. The germline CDR1 and CDR2 sequences are SEHNR and FQNEAQ (reference sequence). A word on this clone: Its antigen is still unknown.

TCRdb keeps only in-frame clones here, not all; method: immunoSEQ multiplex PCR. The sample has some 39,000 clones; under 85% are singletons. Patients with autoimmune history or systemic immunosuppression were excluded. The TCR sequence derives from an adult with an advanced solid tumor such as melanoma, head and neck, liver or kidney cancer. The J gene is TRBJ1-1, the V gene TRBV7-9; no firm D call. This specimen consisted of CD4+ or CD8+ T cells sorted from blood, obtained in a trial of the OX40 agonist ivuxolimab. CDR3 bases: TGTGCCAGCAGCCCGAAAGAGCGGCTGAACACTGAAGCTTTCTTT. Amino acid sequence: CASSPKERLNTEAFF.